This T cell receptor beta chain stems from a study of shared T cell receptors in the human thymus. Method: immunoSEQ multiplex PCR; TCRdb's copy keeps in-frame clones and lacks some. In the table there are 540,000 or so clones, approximately 78% of which are singletons. The CDR3 loop spans 17 amino acids. Between the trimmed V and J ends, which lost 0 bases and 1 base, there was a span of 15 bases. Germline loops: CDR1 MGHDK, CDR2 SYGVNS. This sample was shared with a second study, whose subject was human thymus T cells. In that study: Resections that were taken during corrective heart surgery supplied the thymus tissue. Seemingly biased V and J gene usage marked thymic and blood repertoires.

Sequences were obtained from thymocytes. The source of this sequence is a boy under three years old with a congenital heart defect. V gene TRBV25-1 combines with J gene TRBJ2-5; D possibly corresponds to TRBD1 (5 bases). The CDR3 loop reads CASSEYLTVRIQETQYF. The DNA of the CDR3 is TGTGCCAGCAGTGAATATTTGACAGTAAGGATCCAAGAGACCCAGTACTTC.